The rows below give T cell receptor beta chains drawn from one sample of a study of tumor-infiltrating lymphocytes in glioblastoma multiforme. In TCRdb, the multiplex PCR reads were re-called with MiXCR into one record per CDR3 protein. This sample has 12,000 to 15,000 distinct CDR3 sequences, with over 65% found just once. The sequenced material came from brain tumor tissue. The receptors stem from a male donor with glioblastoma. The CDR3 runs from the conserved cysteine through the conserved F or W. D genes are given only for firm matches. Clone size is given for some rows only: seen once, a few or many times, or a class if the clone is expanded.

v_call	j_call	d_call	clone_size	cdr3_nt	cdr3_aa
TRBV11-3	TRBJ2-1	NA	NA	TGTGCTAGCAGCTCGAGGGTGAAGGGTGAGCAGTTCTTC	CASSSRVKGEQFF
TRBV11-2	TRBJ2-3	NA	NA	TGTGCCAGCAGCCCGAGACAGTTCCCAAATATGCAGTATTTT	CASSPRQFPNMQYF
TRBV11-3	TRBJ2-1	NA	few	TGTGCCAGCAGCTTAATGGTGGGGGGCGATAATGAGCAGTTCTTC	CASSLMVGGDNEQFF
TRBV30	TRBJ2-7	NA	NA	TGTGTCTGGAGTGACGGCCCGGGGGCCAACCAGCAGTACTTC	CVWSDGPGANQQYF
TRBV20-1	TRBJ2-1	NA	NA	TGCAGTGCTAGTGGCCCGGGACTGTACTACAATGAGCAGTTCTTC	CSASGPGLYYNEQFF
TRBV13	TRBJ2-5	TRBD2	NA	TGTGCCAGCAGCCCACCCCACGAGACTAGCGGGTCAGAGACCCAGTACTTC	CASSPPHETSGSETQYF
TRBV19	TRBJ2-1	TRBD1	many	TGTGCCAGTAGTCCCCTTAGAGGACAGGCTAGGCATGAGCAGTTCTTC	CASSPLRGQARHEQFF
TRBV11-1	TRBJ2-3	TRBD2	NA	TGTGCCAGCAGCTTAGCTACTAGCGGGAGTGGAGATACGCAGTATTTT	CASSLATSGSGDTQYF
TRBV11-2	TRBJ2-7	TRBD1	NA	TGTGCCAGCAGCTTCGACAGGGGGTCCTACGAGCAGTACTTC	CASSFDRGSYEQYF
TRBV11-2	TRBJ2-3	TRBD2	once	TGTGCCAGCAGCCTACTAGCGGGGGAAGATATGCAGAATTTT	CASSLLAGEDMQNF
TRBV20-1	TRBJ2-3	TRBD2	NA	TGCAGTTCGAGTTGGGGCGGGAGTATTGCAGATACGCAGTATTTT	CSSSWGGSIADTQYF
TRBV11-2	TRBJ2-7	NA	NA	TGTGCCAGCAGCAGCCACTTAGCTCCGCACTACGAGCAGTACTTC	CASSSHLAPHYEQYF
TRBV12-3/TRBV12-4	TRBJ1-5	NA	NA	TGTGCCAGCAGTTACAGGGATGGACCTTATCAGCCCCAGCATTTT	CASSYRDGPYQPQHF
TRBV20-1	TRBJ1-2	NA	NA	TGCAGTGCTAGGATGGACAGTATTAACTATGGCTACACCTTC	CSARMDSINYGYTF
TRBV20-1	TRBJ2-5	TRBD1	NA	TGCAAAGCCCCCGACAGGGCCCAAGAGACCCAGTACTTC	CKAPDRAQETQYF
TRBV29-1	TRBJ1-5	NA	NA	TGCAGCGTGGGACAAAACGATCAGCCCCAGCATTTC	CSVGQNDQPQHF
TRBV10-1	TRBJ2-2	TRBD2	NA	TGCGCCAGCAGCGAAGTGGCTAGCGGGAGGGCAGGGGAGCTGTTTTTT	CASSEVASGRAGELFF
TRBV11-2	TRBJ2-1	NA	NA	TGTGCCAGCAGCCCTCGACGGGAGCAATTCTTC	CASSPRREQFF
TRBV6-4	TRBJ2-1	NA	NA	TGTGCCAGCAGTGACTCGAGTGGGGAAGTGAATGAGCAGTTCTTC	CASSDSSGEVNEQFF
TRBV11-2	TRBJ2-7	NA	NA	TGTGCCATCAGCTTCTCCAGCCTAGCACTATGCGAGCAGTACTTC	CAISFSSLALCEQYF
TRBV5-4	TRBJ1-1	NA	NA	TGTGCCAGCAGCTTGGGCAAGCAGGGCTCAACTGAAGCTTTCTTT	CASSLGKQGSTEAFF
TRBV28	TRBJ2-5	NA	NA	TGTGCCAGCAGTTTAGTGGATCAGGAGACCCAGTACTTC	CASSLVDQETQYF
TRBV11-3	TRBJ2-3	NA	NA	TGTGCCAGCAGTTTTGAGATCCACACAGATACGCAGTATTTT	CASSFEIHTDTQYF
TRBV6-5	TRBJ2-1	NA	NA	TGTGCCAGCAGTCCACAGGGGACTTCACAGTTCTTC	CASSPQGTSQFF
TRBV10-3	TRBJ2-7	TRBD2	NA	TGTGTCATCAGTGACGGCGGGAGTAGCTCCTACGAGCAGTACTTC	CVISDGGSSSYEQYF
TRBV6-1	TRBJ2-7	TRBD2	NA	TGTGCCAGCAGTGAGTACGGGGGGATGGGCCCCCGGCACTTC	CASSEYGGMGPRHF
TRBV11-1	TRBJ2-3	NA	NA	TGTGCCAGCAGCCGGGGGGCGCCGGGGACAGATACGCGGTATTTT	CASSRGAPGTDTRYF
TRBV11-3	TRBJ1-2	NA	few	TGTGCCAGCAGCTCAACGACAGGCGGGGGAGGCTACACCTTC	CASSSTTGGGGYTF
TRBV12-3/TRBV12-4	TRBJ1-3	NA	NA	TGTGCAAGCAGCCCACGGTGGACAGCCGGAAACACCATATATTTT	CASSPRWTAGNTIYF
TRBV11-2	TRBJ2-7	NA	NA	TGTGCCAGCAGCTTACTAGCAGAAGACGAGCAGTACTTC	CASSLLAEDEQYF
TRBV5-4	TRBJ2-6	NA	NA	TGTGCCAGCAGCCCGACGGTAGGCTCTGGGGCCAACGTCCTGACTTTC	CASSPTVGSGANVLTF
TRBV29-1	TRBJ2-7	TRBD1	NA	TGCGGCATAGTATCCGGACAGGGCTTCTACGAGCAGTACTTC	CGIVSGQGFYEQYF
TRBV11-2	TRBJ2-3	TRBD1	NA	TGTGCCAGGAGCCCCGGGACAGCCGACGATACGCAGTATTTT	CARSPGTADDTQYF
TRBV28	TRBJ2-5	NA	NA	TGTGCCAGCAGTTTCGTGTACCAAGAGACCCAGTACTTC	CASSFVYQETQYF
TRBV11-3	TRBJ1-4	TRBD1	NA	TGTGCCAGCAGCTTGGCAGGACAGGGACGAACTAATGAAAAACTGTTTTTT	CASSLAGQGRTNEKLFF
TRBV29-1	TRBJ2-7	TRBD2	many	TGCAGCGTTGGGTGGACTAGCGGGAGAACCAAGCAGTACTTC	CSVGWTSGRTKQYF
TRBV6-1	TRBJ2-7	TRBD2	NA	TGTACCGGGGCCCGAGCGGGGGTCTACGAGCAGTACTTC	CTGARAGVYEQYF
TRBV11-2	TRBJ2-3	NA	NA	TGTGCCAGCAGCACTCATGTGGGGGCGCGAGGACCGCAGTATTTT	CASSTHVGARGPQYF
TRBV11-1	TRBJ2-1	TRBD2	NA	TGTGCCAGCAGATTCGGGACTAGCGGGGCAAATGAGCAGTTCTTC	CASRFGTSGANEQFF
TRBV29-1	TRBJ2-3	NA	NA	TGCAGCGTGGCCTGGACTCGCATAGATACGCAGTATTTT	CSVAWTRIDTQYF
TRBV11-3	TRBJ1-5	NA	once	TGTGCCAGCAGCCTGGGAGGGGGTCAGCCCCAGCATTTT	CASSLGGGQPQHF
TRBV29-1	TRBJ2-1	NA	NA	TGCAGCGTTTTCCGCGAGTCTCGGAGGGGTCGTTTAGGGAATGAGCAGTTCTTC	CSVFRESRRGRLGNEQFF
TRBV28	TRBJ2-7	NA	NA	TGTGCCAGCAGAGGGGGACTCCAGGAGCAGTACTTC	CASRGGLQEQYF
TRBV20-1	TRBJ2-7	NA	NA	TGCAGTGCTAGAGAAGGGATTTCGGAGGGTTGTGAGCAGTACTTC	CSAREGISEGCEQYF
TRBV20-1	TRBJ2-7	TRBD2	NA	TGCCGTGCTAGAGAGCTAGCGGGAGGGTTGTGCGAGCAGTACTTC	CRARELAGGLCEQYF
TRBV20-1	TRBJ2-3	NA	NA	TGCAGTGCTAGTGGGGGGCCCCGGGCGGATACGCAGTATTTT	CSASGGPRADTQYF
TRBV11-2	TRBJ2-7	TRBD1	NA	TGTGCCAGCAGCTGGGACAGGGGGACCACGACCTACGGACAGTACTTC	CASSWDRGTTTYGQYF
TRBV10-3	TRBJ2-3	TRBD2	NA	TGTGCCATCAGTCCCGGGACTAGCGGAGGGGGGGGCACAGATACGCAGTATTTT	CAISPGTSGGGGTDTQYF
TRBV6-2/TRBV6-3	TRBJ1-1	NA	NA	TGTGCCAGCAGTATCCAGGGAGGCAACACTGAAGCTTTCTTT	CASSIQGGNTEAFF
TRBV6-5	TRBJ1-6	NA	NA	TGTGCCGGCAGCTGCACAGGGCGAAATTCACCCCTCCACTTT	CAGSCTGRNSPLHF
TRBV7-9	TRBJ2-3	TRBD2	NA	TGTGCCAGCAGATTAATGGGGGGACTAGTAGGCACAGATACGCAGTATTTT	CASRLMGGLVGTDTQYF
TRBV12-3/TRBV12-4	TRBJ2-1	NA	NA	TGTGCCAGCAGTCTCCGACGAAGCTCCTATAATGGGCAGTTCTTC	CASSLRRSSYNGQFF